This T cell receptor (beta chain) was obtained from a study of T-cell memory formation after mild COVID-19. Study-level findings and limits: Still unconfirmed is whether the second-wave clones peaking on day 37 recognized SARS-CoV-2.

This clonotype was counted a few times. Its target is not known. TCRdb re-called the 5' RACE reads through MiXCR, storing one row per CDR3 protein. Of roughly 86,000 distinct CDR3 sequences listed, more than 13% are singletons. Between the trimmed V and J ends, which lost 8 bases and 3 bases, there was a span of 14 bases. The CDR3 has 13 residues. Germline loops: CDR1 MNHEY, CDR2 SMNVEV (reference sequence). This TCR was sampled from a man younger than 35 who had mild COVID-19 (a few samples of this study predate the infection). Cell type and time point are not known. V is TRBV27 and J is TRBJ2-7; weak D call: TRBD2 (6 bases). Sequencing was carried out using PBMCs or a T cell subset sorted from them (not recorded which). The CDR3 sequence is CASFTGLLYEQYF. The DNA of the CDR3 is TGTGCCAGCTTCACGGGACTGCTCTACGAGCAGTACTTC.